This TCR beta chain came from a study of shared clonotypes between healthy human individuals. Background on the study: Per donor, three plates held CD4 naive cells, three held CD4 memory, two held CD8 naive and one held CD8 memory. Study-level points and caveats: Compared with clonotypes that all four donors shared, non-shared clonotypes had lower generation probabilities.

Sequencing was performed with immunoSEQ multiplex PCR; in TCRdb, only in-frame clones are kept and a portion is missing. Among some 2,000,000 clones listed, 85% to 95% were seen once. This clone was found once. What it recognizes is unknown. In the same sample, other DNA sequences code for this CDR3. Into CD45RA+ naive and CD45RA-negative memory subsets, the CD4+ cells were split. Germline V CDR1 and CDR2: SGHRS, YFSETQ. This CDR3 is built from 15 residues. Trimming shortened V by 4 bases and J by 0 bases, and 10 bases separated the two germline ends. The origin of this receptor is a man younger than 35 in good health. Sample: naive CD4+ T cells sorted from blood. Noted subset: CD45RA+ positively selected. J is TRBJ2-2 and V is TRBV5-1, with D possibly matching TRBD1 (6 bases). This CDR3 reads CASSTGTTNTGELFF. The CDR3 DNA sequence: TGCGCCAGCAGCACAGGGACGACGAACACCGGGGAGCTGTTTTTT.